These 22 T cell receptor beta chains were all obtained from the same sample, sequenced in a study of control samples from healthy donors and cancer patients (dated by TCRdb to 2020 to 2022). Library preparation was by the immunoSEQ multiplex PCR assay. Held by TCRdb, this immuneACCESS table contains in-frame sequences only and omits some clones. Under half of the omission traces to an unresolved V gene where checked; the cause of the rest is unknown. The sample has 55,000 to 70,000 clones on record, around 91% of them singletons. The top ten hold over 5% of the sample. The sequencing input was PBMCs. The receptors come from a man aged 55 to 70 with colorectal cancer.

This clone appeared a few times. The chain has TRBV2 and TRBJ1-1; 9 nucleotides agree with TRBD1. Unmatched junction bases numbered 6, after V lost 6 bases and J lost 7 bases. Germline V gene sequence: CDR1 SNHLY, CDR2 FYNNEI. CDR3 size: 13 residues. The CDR3 spells CASSRQGEGEAFF. The CDR3 DNA is TGTGCCAGCAGCAGACAGGGGGAGGGTGAAGCTTTCTTT.

The CDR3 reads CASSSPAGRGPYEQYF. The DNA for the CDR3 is TGTGCCAGCAGTTCCCCCGCAGGGAGGGGCCCCTACGAGCAGTACTTC. The chain is built from TRBV6-5 and TRBJ2-7, with 7 bases identical to TRBD2. Germline trimming cut 4 bases from V and 2 bases from J; bases unmatched to any gene: 11. This CDR3 is built from 16 residues. Germline assignment: CDR1 MNHEY and CDR2 SVGAGI.

V gene TRBV4-2 combines with J gene TRBJ2-5; TRBD2 might be the D (6 bases). CDR1 is LGHNA, CDR2 YNFKEQ, per germline. This CDR3 has 14 residues. Trimming removed 1 base at V and 4 bases at J, with 10 bases between. The CDR3 DNA sequence: TGTGCCAGCAGCCAAGCTAGCGATGGAGAGACCCAGTACTTC. This encodes CASSQASDGETQYF.

In nucleotides, the CDR3 is TGTGCCAGCAGTTACTCATCAGGGCTCTACAATGAGCAGTTCTTC. Encoded protein: CASSYSSGLYNEQFF. The chain carries TRBV6-5 and TRBJ2-1, with D maybe TRBD1 (5 bases). The germline V gene has CDR1 MNHEY and CDR2 SVGAGI. Trimming took off 0 bases at V and 3 bases at J, with 9 bases between the two ends. This CDR3 has 15 residues.

CDR3 sequence: CASSRTSGGTTDTQYF. CDR3 nucleotide sequence: TGTGCCAGCAGCCGGACTAGCGGGGGGACCACAGATACGCAGTATTTT. V and J are TRBV5-4 and TRBJ2-3; 14 bases fit TRBD2. CDR1 is SGHNT, CDR2 YYREEE, per germline (reference sequence). With V trimmed by 4 bases and J by 2 bases, 3 bases remained unmatched. The CDR3 totals 16 residues.

This chain connects TRBV28 to TRBJ2-3; D is possibly TRBD1 or TRBD2 (6 bases each). There are 17 residues in the CDR3. V was pared by 3 bases and J by 6 bases, with 22 bases between. Looked up from germline, CDR1 is MDHEN and CDR2 is SYDVKM. In DNA, the CDR3 is TGTGCCAGCAGTTTCCAGGGAAGGAGGGGGGTGAGGGATACGCAGTATTTT. Protein product: CASSFQGRRGVRDTQYF.

This chain links TRBV3-1 (or the pseudogene TRBV3-2) with TRBJ2-6; 7 bases match TRBD1. Germline CDR1 LGHDT, CDR2 YNNKEL (reference sequence). The CDR3 is 15 residues long. V was pared by 4 bases and J by 1 base, with 1 base of the junction left unmatched. The CDR3 coding sequence is TGTGCCAGCAGCCCACAGGGGTCTGGGGCCAACGTCCTGACTTTC. It specifies CASSPQGSGANVLTF.

V gene TRBV6-5 combines with J gene TRBJ1-1, with a tentative D call TRBD1 (6 bases). The CDR3 runs to 15 residues. CDR1 and CDR2 from the germline V gene are MNHEY and SVGAGI. Trimming cost V 0 bases and J 5 bases, with 13 bases left between them. The CDR3 nucleotides read TGTGCCAGCAGTTACTCGGGGGGCGGAGGAACTGAAGCTTTCTTT. Its translation is CASSYSGGGGTEAFF.

J is TRBJ2-5 and V is TRBV7-7; D is possibly TRBD2 (6 bases). The V end was cut by 1 base, the J end by 5 bases, with 20 bases between. The CDR3 sequence is 17 residues long. CDR1 and CDR2 from the germline V gene are SSHAT and FNYEAQ (reference sequence). This chain's CDR3 is CASSLGVLARGLETQYF. For the CDR3, the DNA is TGTGCCAGCAGCTTAGGGGTACTTGCGCGGGGTTTGGAGACCCAGTACTTC. The entire variable domain, with the rest obtained from reference TRBV7-7 and TRBJ2-5, is as follows: GAGVSQSPRYKVTKRGQDVTLRCDPISSHATLYWYQQALGQGPEFLTYFNYEAQPDKSGLPSDRFSAERPEGSISTLTIQRTEQRDSAMYRCASSLGVLARGLETQYFGPGTRLLVL.

The chain recombines TRBV11-2 with TRBJ2-3; D possibly uses TRBD1 or TRBD2 (5 bases each). The CDR3 is made up of 15 amino acids. V was pared by 6 bases and J by 5 bases, with 18 bases between. Germline-derived CDR1 and CDR2 are SGHAT and FQNNGV. The CDR3 DNA follows: TGTGCCAGCAGACCCGCCGGGACCCGGGGAGATACGCAGTATTTT. It codes for CASRPAGTRGDTQYF.

V gene TRBV18 combines with J gene TRBJ2-6, with D uncertain. The length of the CDR3 is 15 residues. CDR1 is KGHSH and CDR2 is LQKENI in the germline V gene. With 3 bases removed from V and 0 bases from J, the gap between germline ends came to 6 bases. The CDR3 region is CASSPASSGANVLTF. The CDR3, as DNA: TGTGCCAGCTCACCGGCGAGCTCTGGGGCCAACGTCCTGACTTTC.

The chain joins TRBV30 to TRBJ1-5; D not certain. V shed 0 bases and J shed 7 bases, with 16 bases lying between them. The CDR3 is 15 amino acids. Per the germline V gene, CDR1 is GTSNPN and CDR2 is SVGIG (reference sequence). This chain's CDR3 is CAWSVGAGEKQPQHF. The CDR3 bases are TGTGCCTGGAGTGTAGGAGCCGGAGAGAAGCAGCCCCAGCATTTT.

The chain joins TRBV30 to TRBJ1-1; 8 bases map to TRBD1. The CDR3 has 13 residues. After removal of 1 base from V and 4 bases from J, the junction contained 2 bases not matched to a gene. The germline gives CDR1 GTSNPN, CDR2 SVGIG (reference sequence). CDR3 residues: CAWSATGGTEAFF. The CDR3 DNA is TGTGCCTGGAGTGCTACAGGGGGCACTGAAGCTTTCTTT.

The genes are TRBV5-1 and TRBJ1-6; a weak D match, TRBD1 (5 bases). Trimming cost V 6 bases and J 6 bases, with 16 bases left between them. The CDR3 has 15 residues. CDR1 and CDR2 (germline): SGHRS, YFSETQ. The CDR3 here is CASTLGAGSNSPLHF. In nucleotides, the CDR3 is TGCGCCAGCACCTTAGGGGCAGGCAGTAATTCACCCCTCCACTTT.

The rearrangement joins TRBV4-3 to TRBJ2-2; the D gene could be TRBD1 or TRBD2 (5 bases each). With 4 bases removed from V and 6 bases from J, the gap between germline ends came to 15 bases. Germline CDR1 LGHNA, CDR2 YSLEER. CDR3 length: 15 residues. The CDR3, as DNA: TGCGCCAGCAGCCTTATGATGGGGGTCCCCGGGGAGCTGTTTTTT. Its protein product is CASSLMMGVPGELFF.

This chain joins TRBV2 and TRBJ1-5; 9 bases align to TRBD1. CDR1 and CDR2 (germline): SNHLY, FYNNEI. V dropped 6 bases and J dropped 6; count of bases not matched to a gene: 9. The CDR3 has 15 amino acids. The CDR3: CASRTTGGRGQPQHF. In nucleotides, the CDR3 is TGTGCCAGCAGGACCACAGGGGGCCGGGGTCAGCCCCAGCATTTT.

The chain carries TRBV19 and TRBJ1-3; unclear D gene. V lost 7 bases to trimming and J lost 4 bases, with 17 bases between them. The CDR3 is 15 residues long. The V gene's germline CDR1 is LNHDA and CDR2 SQIVND (reference sequence). CDR3 region: CASTIDPRGGNTIYF. In DNA, the CDR3 is TGTGCCAGTACCATTGACCCCCGCGGAGGAAACACCATATATTTT. Full variable domain (missing parts from reference TRBV19 and TRBJ1-3): DGGITQSPKYLFRKEGQNVTLSCEQNLNHDAMYWYRQDPGQGLRLIYYSQIVNDFQKGDIAEGYSVSREKKESFPLTVTSAQKNPTAFYLCASTIDPRGGNTIYFGEGSWLTVV.

The V call is TRBV19, the J call TRBJ2-7; TRBD2 matches 7 bases. The CDR3 runs 14 residues. The V gene's germline CDR1 is LNHDA and CDR2 SQIVND (reference sequence). With V trimmed by 3 bases and J by 6 bases, 8 bases remained unmatched. DNA for the CDR3: TGTGCCAGTAGTATCCAGCGGGGTAATGGCGAGCAGTACTTC. Its protein is CASSIQRGNGEQYF.

V and J are TRBV4-1 and TRBJ1-4; TRBD1 matches at 9 bases. Trimming removed 1 base from V and 8 bases from J; junction bases left unmatched: 8. Per germline, CDR1 MGHRA and CDR2 YSYEKL. The CDR3 runs to 16 residues. CDR3 region: CASSQARGQGDEKLFF. DNA of the CDR3: TGCGCCAGCAGCCAAGCAAGGGGACAGGGAGACGAAAAACTGTTTTTT.

The chain carries TRBV10-1 and TRBJ2-1; 8 bases fit TRBD2. CDR1 WNHNN and CDR2 SYGVQD come from the germline V gene (reference sequence). The trim removed 3 bases at V and 7 bases at J, leaving 8 bases unmatched. This CDR3 is built from 15 residues. DNA of the CDR3: TGCGCCAGCAGTGACGGGAGCGGGGGTCGTAATGAGCAGTTCTTC. It encodes CASSDGSGGRNEQFF.

The genes are TRBV4-3 and TRBJ1-1; the D is unclear. Germline lookup yields CDR1 LGHNA and CDR2 YSLEER. The CDR3 spans 15 residues. Deletions cut 0 bases from V and 2 bases from J, with 10 bases between. The DNA for the CDR3 is TGCGCCAGCAGCCAAGATAGGGCAGGTAACACTGAAGCTTTCTTT. This sequence encodes CASSQDRAGNTEAFF.

The rearrangement joins TRBV6-6 to TRBJ1-2; TRBD1 is a possible D gene (6 bases). Germline V gene sequence: CDR1 MNHNY, CDR2 SVGAGI (reference sequence). The CDR3 is 14 residues long. The V and J ends lost 6 bases and 8 bases respectively, with 19 bases between them. For the CDR3, the DNA is TGTGCCAGCAGCCTTATCACAGGGACTGGCGGCTACACCTTC. Its protein product is CASSLITGTGGYTF.